This T cell receptor (beta chain) was sequenced for a study of shared clonotypes between healthy human individuals. The CDR3 has 16 residues. V was cut by 4 bases and J by 2 bases, with 18 bases left in between. Germline V lookup: CDR1 SGDLS, CDR2 YYNGEE. Generated by immunoSEQ multiplex PCR, the TCRdb table keeps only in-frame clones and is missing some. Here the sample spans over 750,000 clones, just over 95% being singletons. Overall study results and limits: The study sampled only blood, and tissue repertoires likely differ. Unshared clonotypes carried lower generation probabilities than those common to all four donors.

Regarding this clone: Antigen specificity is unknown.

Naivety among CD8 cells was defined by CD45RO negativity and positive CCR7 selection, thereby excluding terminally differentiated effector memory CD45RA+ cells. Sequencing was done on a sample of naive CD8+ T cells sorted from blood. This sequence joins TRBV9 and TRBJ2-5; D might be TRBD2 (6 bases). The TCR originated in a man aged 25-45 years in good health. DNA for the CDR3: TGTGCCAGCAGCTCCCGGGACTCGCCCCCACAAGAGACCCAGTACTTC. Translating gives CASSSRDSPPQETQYF.